These T cell receptor beta chains were read from a single sample in a study of regulatory T cells in long-lasting Graves disease. TCRdb independently ran MiXCR on the multiplex PCR reads; one entry per CDR3 protein. The sample lists some 340,000 distinct CDR3 sequences, approximately 10% occurring once. The same sample was also studied in work on T cells in Graves' hyperthyroidism and ophthalmopathy.

The sequencing here drew on peripheral blood mononuclear cells (PBMCs), taken at new diagnosis, from a patient treated with antithyroid drugs. These receptors all stem from a woman between 18 and 29 years old with Graves disease. Each CDR3 is given with its conserved first and last residue. D genes are given only for firm matches. For some rows the clone size is stated as once, few or many, or as a class when expanded; others skip it.

V gene	J gene	clone size	D gene	CDR3 protein	CDR3 DNA
TRBV20-1	TRBJ1-2	NA	TRBD1	CSAEGTDGYTF	TGCAGTGCTGAAGGGACAGATGGCTACACCTTC
TRBV6-2/TRBV6-3	TRBJ2-1	few	TRBD1	CASSLGQGENEQFF	TGTGCCAGCAGTTTGGGACAGGGGGAGAATGAGCAGTTCTTC
TRBV12-3/TRBV12-4	TRBJ1-1	NA	NA	CASSIQALALF	TGTGCCAGCAGTATACAGGCCCTGGCTCTCTTT
TRBV20-1	TRBJ2-1	many	NA	CSAKSELSGNEQFF	TGCAGTGCTAAATCGGAGCTGTCTGGAAATGAGCAGTTCTTC
TRBV6-2/TRBV6-3	TRBJ1-4	NA	NA	CASSYSRETNEKLFF	TGTGCCAGCAGTTACTCGAGGGAAACTAATGAAAAACTGTTTTTT
TRBV20-1	TRBJ2-2	many	NA	CSARAEQANTGELFF	TGCAGTGCTAGAGCGGAGCAGGCGAACACCGGGGAGCTGTTTTTT
TRBV11-2	TRBJ1-2	many	NA	CASSPLPRTDLNYGYTF	TGTGCCAGCAGCCCTTTGCCGCGGACAGACCTTAACTATGGCTACACCTTC
TRBV29-1	TRBJ2-2	many	TRBD1	CSVEDLGQGDTGELFF	TGCAGCGTTGAAGATCTAGGGCAGGGGGACACCGGGGAGCTGTTTTTT
TRBV29-1	TRBJ2-1	NA	NA	CSVVNRVSYNEQFF	TGCAGCGTTGTCAATAGGGTGTCCTACAATGAGCAGTTCTTC
TRBV18	TRBJ2-2	many	TRBD2	CASSRRTSGNTGELFF	TGTGCCAGCTCCCGCCGGACTAGCGGGAACACCGGGGAGCTGTTTTTT
TRBV20-1	TRBJ2-5	NA	TRBD2	CSAKKTSSETQYF	TGCAGTGCCAAAAAGACTAGCTCGGAGACCCAGTACTTC
TRBV25-1	TRBJ2-7	many	NA	CASSEDGGLYEQYF	TGTGCCAGCAGTGAGGACGGGGGGCTCTACGAGCAGTACTTC
TRBV13	TRBJ2-1	many	NA	CASTTLQEGYNEQFF	TGTGCCAGCACCACCCTACAGGAGGGTTACAATGAGCAGTTCTTC
TRBV30	TRBJ2-1	many	NA	CAWSPFSPMIEQFF	TGTGCCTGGAGTCCTTTTTCCCCTATGATTGAGCAGTTCTTC
TRBV4-3	TRBJ1-5	few	NA	CASSQGVGGVTQHF	TGCGCCAGCAGCCAAGGAGTGGGGGGGGTGACCCAGCATTTT
TRBV7-9	TRBJ1-1	many	NA	CASSFTPTTREAFF	TGTGCCAGCAGCTTCACCCCGACCACGCGAGAAGCTTTCTTT
TRBV14	TRBJ1-2	many	NA	CASSQEPFGANYGYTF	TGTGCCAGCAGCCAAGAACCCTTCGGGGCTAACTATGGCTACACCTTC
TRBV7-8	TRBJ2-5	many	TRBD1	CASSIDRGRETQYF	TGTGCCAGCAGCATCGACAGGGGGCGAGAGACCCAGTACTTC
TRBV5-4	TRBJ1-5	many	NA	CASSLIGADQPQHF	TGTGCCAGCAGCTTGATAGGGGCGGATCAGCCCCAGCATTTT
TRBV7-9	TRBJ1-2	few	NA	CASSLVTEANYGYTF	TGTGCCAGCAGCTTAGTGACAGAGGCTAACTATGGCTACACCTTC
TRBV4-1	TRBJ1-2	few	NA	CASSQDVWGRGYGYTF	TGTGCCAGCAGCCAAGATGTTTGGGGACGTGGGTATGGCTACACCTTC
TRBV6-1	TRBJ2-5	few	NA	CASRQTGQMSETQYF	TGTGCCAGCAGACAAACAGGCCAAATGTCGGAGACCCAGTACTTC
TRBV6-2/TRBV6-3	TRBJ2-3	many	NA	CASSFLAGSTTDTQYF	TGTGCCAGCAGTTTCCTGGCGGGGTCTACCACAGATACGCAGTATTTT
TRBV28	TRBJ2-3	many	NA	CASTKSGTRTDTQYF	TGTGCCAGCACCAAAAGCGGGACACGCACAGATACGCAGTATTTT
TRBV10-3	TRBJ2-1	few	NA	CAISRPSDIPAYNEQFF	TGTGCCATCAGTAGACCTTCAGACATACCAGCCTACAATGAGCAGTTCTTC
TRBV5-1	TRBJ2-1	NA	TRBD2	CASSLAGLAEPSQFF	TGCGCCAGCAGCTTGGCGGGACTAGCAGAGCCCTCCCAGTTCTTC
TRBV9	TRBJ2-3	NA	TRBD2	CASSPGLASSTDTQYF	TGTGCCAGCAGCCCCGGACTAGCATCGAGCACAGATACGCAGTATTTT
TRBV6-1	TRBJ1-2	many	NA	CASRETGQWGYTF	TGTGCCAGCAGGGAGACCGGGCAATGGGGCTACACCTTC
TRBV28	TRBJ1-3	many	NA	CASSRKWNTIYF	TGTGCCAGCAGTCGAAAGTGGAACACCATATATTTT
TRBV20-1	TRBJ2-1	many	TRBD2	CSASLAEPYNEQFF	TGCAGTGCTAGTCTAGCGGAGCCATACAATGAGCAGTTCTTC
TRBV12-5	TRBJ2-1	NA	NA	CASGDTRGTPMKEQFF	TGTGCTAGTGGTGACACCAGGGGTACCCCCATGAAGGAGCAGTTCTTC